The 4 T cell receptor beta chains given below trace back to one sample, sequenced in a study of prognosis after radiotherapy for stage I lung cancer. Amplicons of TCR beta CDR3 were generated from genomic DNA by two-round multiplex PCR. With primers specific to each TRBV and TRBJ gene, the first-round PCR was performed. TCRdb passed the multiplex PCR reads through MiXCR, listing each CDR3 protein once. This table holds 17,000 or so distinct CDR3 sequences, 25% to 30% found once. The sample in question was PBMCs, obtained before or after stereotactic body radiation therapy (not recorded which). Receptors were obtained from a donor over 45 with non-small cell lung cancer.

This clonotype has ten or more counts. The chain has TRBV6-1 and TRBJ2-1; D could derive from TRBD1 or TRBD2 (6 bases each). Germline V gene data show CDR1 as MNHNS and CDR2 as SASEGT. Trimming stripped 2 bases from V and 2 bases from J, with 13 bases between. The CDR3 is made up of 16 amino acids. The CDR3 coding sequence is TGTGCCAGCAGTGAATGGGGGGCGACCCCCTACAATGAGCAGTTCTTC. Its protein is CASSEWGATPYNEQFF.

In this sample, this clonotype turned up many times. This chain uses TRBV6-1 with TRBJ2-3; the D is unclear. This CDR3 spans 9 amino acids. Germline V gene lookup returns CDR1 MNHNS and CDR2 SASEGT. Trimming removed 8 bases at V and 8 bases at J, with 5 bases between. CDR3 nucleotide sequence: TGTGCCAGCCGGAGTACGCAGTATTTT. This encodes CASRSTQYF.

This clonotype was counted ten times or more. The chain combines TRBV2 with TRBJ2-7; 11 bases agree with TRBD2. The CDR3 runs to 15 residues. V gave up 3 bases and J gave up 3 bases; unmatched junction bases: 4. Germline CDR1 reads SNHLY; CDR2 reads FYNNEI. CDR3 coding DNA: TGTGCCAGCAGTGAGGTAGCGGGAGGGATCTACGAGCAGTACTTC. This encodes CASSEVAGGIYEQYF.

This clonotype is labeled medium-sized (0.01 to 0.1%). The genes are TRBV7-2 and TRBJ2-7; 11 nucleotides align to TRBD1. The germline V gene encodes CDR1 SGHTA and CDR2 FQGNSA. The CDR3 consists of 13 residues. J lost 5 bases, V lost 5 bases, and 2 bases had no gene match. In nucleotides, the CDR3 is TGTGCCAGCAGCCGGACAGGGGGCAACGAGCAGTACTTC. Translated: CASSRTGGNEQYF.